The subject of this entry is one T cell receptor (beta chain). Its antigen is still unknown. Through 5' RACE with UMI labels, the TRB cDNA libraries were prepared. TCRdb re-analyzed the 5' RACE reads; it lists each CDR3 protein once, without DNA. The sample is made up of 45,000 to 60,000 distinct CDR3 sequences, and the top ten hold 20% to 25% of it. This sample was taken from a study of CXCR3-negative and CXCR3-positive naive CD8 T cells. Study-level background: With about 1.5 +/- 0.3 million reads per library, the TRB reads numbered about 150 million in total.

CDR1 is SGHTA, CDR2 FQGTGA, per germline. The CDR3 has 15 amino acids. General study results and limits: TRBV-TRBJ usage was similar across naive CXCR3 subsets but distinct in memory cells. Fresh PBMCs served for most assays, and CXCR3 expression fell partially after cryopreservation.

The V and J genes are TRBV7-3 and TRBJ2-3; TCRdb proposes TRBD1, but this gene call is untestable without DNA. Sequencing was done on a sample of memory CD8+ T cells from blood. This TCR derives from a human donor in good health. Some clones in this sample may be carry-over from other donors' samples. CDR3 sequence: CASSLLGGGTDTQYF.